This record covers a single TCR beta chain. The data are from a study of blood T cell repertoires in COVID-19. This CDR3 is 15 amino acids long. Trimming took off 3 bases at V and 0 bases at J, with 9 bases between the two ends. Looked up from germline, CDR1 is LNHNV and CDR2 is YYDKDF (reference sequence). Only in-frame clones appear in the TCRdb table, and some are missing; sequencing was by immunoSEQ multiplex PCR. Of 200,000 to 300,000 clones listed, 75% to 95% were seen once; the top ten hold 2% to 3%. This sequence was found in a person under 35 with COVID-19, enrolled during active disease. V is TRBV15 and J is TRBJ1-5, with TRBD1 as a possible D gene (5 bases). Source material: peripheral blood. The CDR3, as DNA: TGTGCCACCAGCAGGGGCAGGGATAGCAATCAGCCCCAGCATTTT. Translation: CATSRGRDSNQPQHF.